These T cell receptor beta chains were read from a single sample in a study of blood T cell repertoires in COVID-19. Produced via immunoSEQ multiplex PCR; TCRdb's table is partial and in-frame only. The data hold roughly 180,000 clones, with 82% observed a single time. Input material: PBMCs or T cells enriched from blood (not recorded which). The origin of the receptors is a man aged 35-49 years who had recovered from COVID-19. Both conserved end residues are part of each CDR3. A D gene is named only where the DNA matches it firmly.

j_gene: TRBJ1-5
v_gene: TRBV19
d_gene: NA
len: 16
CDR3aa: CASSGGSRYSNQPQHF
CDR3nt: TGTGCCAGTAGTGGCGGCAGCCGATATAGCAATCAGCCCCAGCATTTT

j_gene: TRBJ2-3
v_gene: TRBV7-9
d_gene: NA
len: 14
CDR3aa: CASSLDSRTDTQYF
CDR3nt: TGTGCCAGCAGCTTAGACTCCCGCACAGATACGCAGTATTTT

j_gene: TRBJ2-7
v_gene: TRBV18
d_gene: TRBD2
len: 14
CDR3aa: CASSPQRDSYEQYF
CDR3nt: TGTGCCAGCTCACCACAGCGGGATTCCTACGAGCAGTACTTC

j_gene: TRBJ1-2
v_gene: TRBV6-5
d_gene: NA
len: 14
CDR3aa: CASSYSPRGDGYTF
CDR3nt: TGTGCCAGCAGTTACTCCCCCAGGGGAGATGGCTACACCTTC

j_gene: TRBJ2-1
v_gene: TRBV6-2/TRBV6-3
d_gene: TRBD2
len: 18
CDR3aa: CASSYPRTSGTRYNEQFF
CDR3nt: TGTGCCAGCAGTTATCCTCGGACTAGCGGGACTAGGTACAATGAGCAGTTCTTC

j_gene: TRBJ1-5
v_gene: TRBV2
d_gene: TRBD1
len: 14
CDR3aa: CASSGVGGVQPQHF
CDR3nt: TGTGCCAGCAGTGGAGTAGGGGGCGTCCAGCCCCAGCATTTT

j_gene: TRBJ2-5
v_gene: TRBV30
d_gene: NA
len: 17
CDR3aa: CAWSVLRRFSVQETQYF
CDR3nt: TGTGCCTGGAGTGTACTCCGAAGATTTTCCGTTCAAGAGACCCAGTACTTC

j_gene: TRBJ1-2
v_gene: TRBV30
d_gene: NA
len: 13
CDR3aa: CAWSNVALYGYTF
CDR3nt: TGTGCCTGGAGTAATGTAGCTCTCTATGGCTACACCTTC

j_gene: TRBJ2-2
v_gene: TRBV19
d_gene: TRBD1
len: 14
CDR3aa: CASSSTGSSWELFF
CDR3nt: TGTGCCAGTAGCTCGACAGGGTCATCCTGGGAGCTGTTTTTT

j_gene: TRBJ1-6
v_gene: TRBV30
d_gene: TRBD1
len: 16
CDR3aa: CAWRLLGTGFNSPLHF
CDR3nt: TGTGCCTGGAGGTTATTAGGGACAGGGTTCAATTCACCCCTCCACTTT

j_gene: TRBJ1-2
v_gene: TRBV7-8
d_gene: NA
len: 18
CDR3aa: CASSLGSAFGRGGDGYTF
CDR3nt: TGTGCCAGCAGCTTAGGGTCCGCTTTTGGCAGGGGAGGGGATGGCTACACCTTC

j_gene: TRBJ2-3
v_gene: TRBV7-9
d_gene: TRBD2
len: 16
CDR3aa: CASSPIAGGPTDTQYF
CDR3nt: TGTGCCAGCAGCCCTATCGCGGGAGGGCCCACAGATACGCAGTATTTT

j_gene: TRBJ2-7
v_gene: TRBV4-1
d_gene: TRBD2
len: 15
CDR3aa: CASSPRTSGLTEQYF
CDR3nt: TGCGCCAGCAGCCCCAGGACTAGCGGGTTGACCGAGCAGTACTTC

j_gene: TRBJ2-7
v_gene: TRBV28
d_gene: TRBD2
len: 15
CDR3aa: CASSPPTSGKIEQYF
CDR3nt: TGTGCCAGCAGTCCCCCGACTAGCGGGAAAATCGAGCAGTACTTC